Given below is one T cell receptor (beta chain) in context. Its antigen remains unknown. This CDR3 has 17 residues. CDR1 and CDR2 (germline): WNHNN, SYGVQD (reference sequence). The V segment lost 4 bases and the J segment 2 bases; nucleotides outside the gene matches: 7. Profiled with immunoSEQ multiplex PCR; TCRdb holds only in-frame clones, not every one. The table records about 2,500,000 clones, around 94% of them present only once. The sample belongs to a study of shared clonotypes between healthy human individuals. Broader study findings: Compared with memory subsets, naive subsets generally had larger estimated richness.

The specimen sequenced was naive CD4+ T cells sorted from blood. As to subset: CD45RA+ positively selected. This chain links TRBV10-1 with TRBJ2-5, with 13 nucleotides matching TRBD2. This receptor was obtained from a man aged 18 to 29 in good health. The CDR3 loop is CASSAGTSGKGQETQYF. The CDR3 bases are TGCGCCAGCAGTGCCGGGACTAGCGGGAAGGGGCAAGAGACCCAGTACTTC.